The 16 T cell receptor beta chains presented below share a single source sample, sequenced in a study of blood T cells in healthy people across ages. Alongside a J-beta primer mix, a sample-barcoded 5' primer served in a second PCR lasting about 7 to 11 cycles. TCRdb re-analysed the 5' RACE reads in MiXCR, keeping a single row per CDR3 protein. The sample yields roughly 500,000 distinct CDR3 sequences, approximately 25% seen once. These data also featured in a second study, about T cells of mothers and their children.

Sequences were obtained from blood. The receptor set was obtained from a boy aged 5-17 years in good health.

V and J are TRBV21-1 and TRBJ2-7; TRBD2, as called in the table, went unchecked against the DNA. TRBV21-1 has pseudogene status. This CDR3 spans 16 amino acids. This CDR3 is CASSPGPTRGDYEQYF. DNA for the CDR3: TGTGCCAGCAGCCCTGGCCCAACGCGGGGGGACTACGAGCAGTACTTC.

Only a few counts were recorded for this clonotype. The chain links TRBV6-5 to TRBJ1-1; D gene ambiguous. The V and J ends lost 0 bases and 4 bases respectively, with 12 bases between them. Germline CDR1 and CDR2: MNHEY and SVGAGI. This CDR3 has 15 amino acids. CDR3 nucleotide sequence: TGTGCCAGCAGTTACTCGGTCCATGAGGGCACTGAAGCTTTCTTT. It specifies CASSYSVHEGTEAFF.

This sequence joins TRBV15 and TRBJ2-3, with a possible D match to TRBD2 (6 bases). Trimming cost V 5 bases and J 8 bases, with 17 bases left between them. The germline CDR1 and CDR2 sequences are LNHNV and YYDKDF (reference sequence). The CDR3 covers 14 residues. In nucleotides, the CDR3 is TGTGCCACCAGCGGATCGGGACTCCCGGTTACGCAGTATTTT. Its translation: CATSGSGLPVTQYF.

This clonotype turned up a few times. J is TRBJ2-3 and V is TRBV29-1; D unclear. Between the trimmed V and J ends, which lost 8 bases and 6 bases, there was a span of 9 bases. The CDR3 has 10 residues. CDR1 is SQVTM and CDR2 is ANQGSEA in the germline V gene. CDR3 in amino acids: CSPEADTQYF. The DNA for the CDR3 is TGCAGCCCTGAAGCGGATACGCAGTATTTT.

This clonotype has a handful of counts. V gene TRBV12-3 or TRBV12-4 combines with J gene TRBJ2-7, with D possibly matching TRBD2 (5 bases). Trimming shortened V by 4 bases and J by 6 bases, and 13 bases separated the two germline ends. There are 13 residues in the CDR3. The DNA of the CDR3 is TGTGCCAGCAGTTCATCACTAGTCTCCGAGCAGTACTTC. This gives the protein CASSSSLVSEQYF.

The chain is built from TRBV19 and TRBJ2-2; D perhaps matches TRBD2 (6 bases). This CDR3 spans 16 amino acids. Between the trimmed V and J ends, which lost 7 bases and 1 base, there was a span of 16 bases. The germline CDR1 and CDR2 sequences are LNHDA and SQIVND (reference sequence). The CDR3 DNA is TGTGCCAGTACGCGATGGGGGGATTTGAACACCGGGGAGCTGTTTTTT. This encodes CASTRWGDLNTGELFF.

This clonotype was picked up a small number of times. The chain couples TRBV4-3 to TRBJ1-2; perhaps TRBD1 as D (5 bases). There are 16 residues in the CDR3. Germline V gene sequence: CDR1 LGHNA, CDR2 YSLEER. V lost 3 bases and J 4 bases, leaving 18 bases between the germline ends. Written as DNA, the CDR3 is TGCGCCAGCAGCCACTTCAGGGAAATCCTTACCTATGGCTACACCTTC. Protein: CASSHFREILTYGYTF.

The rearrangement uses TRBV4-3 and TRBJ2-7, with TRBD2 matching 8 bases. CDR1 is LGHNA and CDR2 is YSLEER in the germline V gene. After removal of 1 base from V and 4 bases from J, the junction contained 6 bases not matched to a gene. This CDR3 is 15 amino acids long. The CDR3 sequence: CASSQGAGVGYEQYF. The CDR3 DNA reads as TGCGCCAGCAGCCAAGGAGCGGGAGTGGGATACGAGCAGTACTTC.

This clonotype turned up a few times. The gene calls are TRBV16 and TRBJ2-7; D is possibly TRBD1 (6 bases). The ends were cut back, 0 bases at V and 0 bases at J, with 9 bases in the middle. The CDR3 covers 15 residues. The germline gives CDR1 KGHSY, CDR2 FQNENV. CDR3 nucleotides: TGTGCCAGCAGCCAATCGCCGGACAGCTCCTACGAGCAGTACTTC. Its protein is CASSQSPDSSYEQYF.

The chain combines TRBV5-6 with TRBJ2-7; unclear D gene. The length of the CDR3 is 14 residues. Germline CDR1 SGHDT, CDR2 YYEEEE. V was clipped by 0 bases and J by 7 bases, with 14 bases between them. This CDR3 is CASSLGPGSGEQYF. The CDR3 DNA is TGTGCCAGCAGCTTGGGGCCGGGTAGTGGTGAGCAGTACTTC.

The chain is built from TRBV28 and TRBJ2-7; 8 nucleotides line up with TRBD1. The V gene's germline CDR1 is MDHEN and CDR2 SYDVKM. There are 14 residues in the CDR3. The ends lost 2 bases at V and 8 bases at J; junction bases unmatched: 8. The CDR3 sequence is CASSLPDRGRQQYF. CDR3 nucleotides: TGTGCCAGCAGTTTACCCGACAGGGGCCGGCAGCAGTACTTC.

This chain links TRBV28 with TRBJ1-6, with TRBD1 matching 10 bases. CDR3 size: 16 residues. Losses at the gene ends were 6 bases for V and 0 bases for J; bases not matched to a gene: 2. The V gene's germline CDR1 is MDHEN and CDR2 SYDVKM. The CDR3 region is CASRGQGTSYNSPLHF. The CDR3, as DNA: TGTGCCAGCAGGGGACAGGGGACCTCCTATAATTCACCCCTCCACTTT.

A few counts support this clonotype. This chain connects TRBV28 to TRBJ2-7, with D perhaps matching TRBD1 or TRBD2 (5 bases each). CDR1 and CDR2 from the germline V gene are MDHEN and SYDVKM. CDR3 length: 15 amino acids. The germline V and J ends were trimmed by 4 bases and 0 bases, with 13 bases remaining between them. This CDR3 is CASSYSPGRSYEQYF. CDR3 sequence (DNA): TGTGCCAGCAGTTACTCGCCGGGACGCTCCTACGAGCAGTACTTC.

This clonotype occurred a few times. This CDR3 reads CASSDRAAMNTEAFF. In DNA form, the CDR3 reads TGTGCCAGCAGCGACAGGGCGGCCATGAACACTGAAGCTTTCTTT. The gene calls are TRBV12-3 or TRBV12-4 and TRBJ1-1, with TRBD1 matching 7 bases. The CDR3 is 15 amino acids. V lost 6 bases, J lost 0 bases, and 7 bases stayed unmatched.

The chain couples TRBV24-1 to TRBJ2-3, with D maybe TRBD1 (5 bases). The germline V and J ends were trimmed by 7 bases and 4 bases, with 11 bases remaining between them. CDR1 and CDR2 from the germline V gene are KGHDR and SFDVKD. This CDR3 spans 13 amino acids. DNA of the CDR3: TGTGCCACCAGCTCAGGGTGGCCAGATACGCAGTATTTT. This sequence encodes CATSSGWPDTQYF.

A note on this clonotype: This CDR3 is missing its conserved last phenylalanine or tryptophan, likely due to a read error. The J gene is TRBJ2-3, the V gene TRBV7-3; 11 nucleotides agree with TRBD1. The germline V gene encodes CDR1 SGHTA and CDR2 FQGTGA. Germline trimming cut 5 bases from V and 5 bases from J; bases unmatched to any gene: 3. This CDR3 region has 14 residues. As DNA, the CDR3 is TGTGCCAGCAGCGTCGGGACAGGGGGAGATACGCAGTATCTT. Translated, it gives CASSVGTGGDTQYL.